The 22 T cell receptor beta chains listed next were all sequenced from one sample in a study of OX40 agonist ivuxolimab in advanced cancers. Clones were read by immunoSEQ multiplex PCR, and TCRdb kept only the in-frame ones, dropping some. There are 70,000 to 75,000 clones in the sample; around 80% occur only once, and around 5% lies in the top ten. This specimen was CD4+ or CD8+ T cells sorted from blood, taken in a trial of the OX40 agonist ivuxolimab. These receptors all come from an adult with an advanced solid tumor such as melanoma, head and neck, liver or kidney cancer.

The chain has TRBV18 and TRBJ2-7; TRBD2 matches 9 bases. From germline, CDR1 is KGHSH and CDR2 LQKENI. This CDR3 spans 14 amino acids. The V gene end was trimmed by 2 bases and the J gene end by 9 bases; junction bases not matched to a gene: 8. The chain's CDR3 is CASSPGVAGEAQYF. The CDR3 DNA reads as TGTGCCAGCTCACCAGGGGTAGCGGGGGAGGCGCAGTACTTC.

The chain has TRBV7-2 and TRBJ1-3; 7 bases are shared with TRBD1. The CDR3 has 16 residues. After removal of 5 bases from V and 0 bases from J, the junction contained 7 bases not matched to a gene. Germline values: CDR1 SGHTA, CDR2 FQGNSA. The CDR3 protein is CASSENRDSSGNTIYF. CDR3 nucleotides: TGTGCCAGCAGCGAAAACCGGGACAGCTCTGGAAACACCATATATTTT.

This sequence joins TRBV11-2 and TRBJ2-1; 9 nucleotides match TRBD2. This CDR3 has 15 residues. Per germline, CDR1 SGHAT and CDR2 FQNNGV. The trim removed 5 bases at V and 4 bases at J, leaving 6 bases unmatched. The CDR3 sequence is CASSGVAGEYNEQFF. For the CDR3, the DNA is TGTGCCAGCAGCGGGGTAGCGGGGGAGTACAATGAGCAGTTCTTC. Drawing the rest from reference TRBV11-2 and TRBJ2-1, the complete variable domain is EAGVAQSPRYKIIEKRQSVAFWCNPISGHATLYWYQQILGQGPKLLIQFQNNGVVDDSQLPKDRFSAERLKGVDSTLKIQPAKLEDSAVYLCASSGVAGEYNEQFFGPGTRLTVL.

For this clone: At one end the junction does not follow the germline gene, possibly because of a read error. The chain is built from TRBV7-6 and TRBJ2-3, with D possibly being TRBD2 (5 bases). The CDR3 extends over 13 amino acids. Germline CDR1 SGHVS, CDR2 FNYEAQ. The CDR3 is CASGFTGADTQYF. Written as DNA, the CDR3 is TGTGCCAGCGGCTTTACCGGGGCAGATACGCAGTATTTT. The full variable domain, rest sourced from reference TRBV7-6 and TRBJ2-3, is GAGVSQSPRYKVTKRGQDVALRCDPISGHVSLYWYRQALGQGPEFLTYFNYEAQQDKSGLPNDRFSAERPEGSISTLTIQRTEQRDSAMYRCASGFTGADTQYFGPGTRLTVL.

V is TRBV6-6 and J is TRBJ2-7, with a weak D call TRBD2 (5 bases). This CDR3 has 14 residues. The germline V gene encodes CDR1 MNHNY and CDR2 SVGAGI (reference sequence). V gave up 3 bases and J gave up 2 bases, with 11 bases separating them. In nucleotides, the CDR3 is TGTGCCAGCAGTTATAGCGTGACAACCTACGAGCAGTACTTC. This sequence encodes CASSYSVTTYEQYF.

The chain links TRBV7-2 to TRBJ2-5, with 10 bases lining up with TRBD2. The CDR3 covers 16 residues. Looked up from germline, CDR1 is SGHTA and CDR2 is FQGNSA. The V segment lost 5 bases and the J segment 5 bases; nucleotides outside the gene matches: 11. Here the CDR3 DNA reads TGTGCCAGCAGCACAAAGTCTAGCGGGGGAGGTGAGACCCAGTACTTC. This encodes CASSTKSSGGGETQYF. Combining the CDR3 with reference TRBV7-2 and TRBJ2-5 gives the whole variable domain GAGVSQSPSNKVTEKGKDVELRCDPISGHTALYWYRQSLGQGLEFLIYFQGNSAPDKSGLPSDRFSAERTGGSVSTLTIQRTQQEDSAVYLCASSTKSSGGGETQYFGPGTRLLVL.

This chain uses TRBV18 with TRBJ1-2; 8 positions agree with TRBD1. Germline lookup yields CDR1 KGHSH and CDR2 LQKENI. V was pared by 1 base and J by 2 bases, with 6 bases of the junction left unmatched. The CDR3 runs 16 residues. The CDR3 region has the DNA TGTGCCAGCTCACCACTTTCAGGGGGCCCAAACTATGGCTACACCTTC. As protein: CASSPLSGGPNYGYTF.

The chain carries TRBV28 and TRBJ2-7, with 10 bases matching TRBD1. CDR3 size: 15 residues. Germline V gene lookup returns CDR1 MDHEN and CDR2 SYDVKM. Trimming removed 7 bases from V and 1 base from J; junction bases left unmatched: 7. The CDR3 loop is CASIRGQGRSYEQYF. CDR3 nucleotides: TGTGCCAGCATTAGGGGACAGGGGAGGTCCTACGAGCAGTACTTC.

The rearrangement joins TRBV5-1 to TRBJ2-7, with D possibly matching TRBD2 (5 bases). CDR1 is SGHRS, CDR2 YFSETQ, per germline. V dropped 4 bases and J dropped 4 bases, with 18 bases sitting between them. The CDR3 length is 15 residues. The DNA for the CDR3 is TGCGCCAGCAGCGTCTCCGAGGGCCTGTGGTACGAGCAGTACTTC. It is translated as CASSVSEGLWYEQYF.

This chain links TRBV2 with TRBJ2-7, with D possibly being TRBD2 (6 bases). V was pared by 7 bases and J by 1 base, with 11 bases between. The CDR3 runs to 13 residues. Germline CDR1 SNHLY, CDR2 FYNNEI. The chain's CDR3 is CASIGGASYEQYF. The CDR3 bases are TGTGCCAGCATCGGAGGGGCATCCTACGAGCAGTACTTC.

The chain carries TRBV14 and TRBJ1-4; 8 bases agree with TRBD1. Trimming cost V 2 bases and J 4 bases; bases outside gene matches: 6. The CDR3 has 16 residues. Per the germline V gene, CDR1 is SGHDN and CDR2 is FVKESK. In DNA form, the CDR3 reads TGTGCCAGCAGCCAATGGTCAGGGGGCAATAATGAAAAACTGTTTTTT. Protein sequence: CASSQWSGGNNEKLFF.

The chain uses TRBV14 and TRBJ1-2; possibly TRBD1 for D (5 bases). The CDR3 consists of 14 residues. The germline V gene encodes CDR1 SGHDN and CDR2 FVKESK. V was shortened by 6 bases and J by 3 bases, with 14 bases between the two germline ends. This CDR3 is CASRSSTVYYGYTF. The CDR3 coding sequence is TGTGCCAGCAGATCATCGACAGTTTACTATGGCTACACCTTC.

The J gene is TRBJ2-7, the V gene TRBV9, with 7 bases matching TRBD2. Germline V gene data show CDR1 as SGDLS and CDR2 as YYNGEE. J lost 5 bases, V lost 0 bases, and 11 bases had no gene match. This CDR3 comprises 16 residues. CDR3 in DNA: TGTGCCAGCAGCGTAGGTCTAGCGGCCAACTTTGACGAGCAGTACTTC. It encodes CASSVGLAANFDEQYF.

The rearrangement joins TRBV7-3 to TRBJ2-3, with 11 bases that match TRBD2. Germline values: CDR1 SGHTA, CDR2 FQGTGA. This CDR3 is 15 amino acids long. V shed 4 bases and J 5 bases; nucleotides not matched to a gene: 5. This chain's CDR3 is CASSWTGTSGDTQYF. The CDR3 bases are TGTGCCAGCAGCTGGACAGGGACTAGCGGAGATACGCAGTATTTT.

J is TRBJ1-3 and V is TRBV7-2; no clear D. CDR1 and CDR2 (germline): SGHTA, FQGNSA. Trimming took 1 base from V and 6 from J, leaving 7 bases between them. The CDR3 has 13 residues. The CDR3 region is CASSLEPQNTIYF. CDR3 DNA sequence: TGTGCCAGCAGCTTAGAACCCCAAAACACCATATATTTT.

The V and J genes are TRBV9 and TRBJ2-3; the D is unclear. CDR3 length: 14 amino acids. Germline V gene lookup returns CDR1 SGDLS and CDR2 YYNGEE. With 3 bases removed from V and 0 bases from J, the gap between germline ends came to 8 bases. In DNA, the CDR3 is TGTGCCAGCAGCGCAGCCGGGAGCACAGATACGCAGTATTTT. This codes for CASSAAGSTDTQYF.

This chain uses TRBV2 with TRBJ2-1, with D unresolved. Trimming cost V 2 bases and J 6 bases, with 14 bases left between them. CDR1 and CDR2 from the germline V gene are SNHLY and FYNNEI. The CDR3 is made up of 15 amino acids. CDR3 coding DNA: TGTGCCAGCAGTGAAAAGCTAAGGTCTAGCAATGAGCAGTTCTTC. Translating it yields CASSEKLRSSNEQFF.

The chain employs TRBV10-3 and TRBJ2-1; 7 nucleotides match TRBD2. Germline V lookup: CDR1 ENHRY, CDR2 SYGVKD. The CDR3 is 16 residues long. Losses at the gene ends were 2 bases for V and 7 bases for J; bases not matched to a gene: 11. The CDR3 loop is CAISEPPTAGFNEQFF. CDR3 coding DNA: TGTGCCATCAGTGAGCCACCGACAGCGGGATTTAATGAGCAGTTCTTC.

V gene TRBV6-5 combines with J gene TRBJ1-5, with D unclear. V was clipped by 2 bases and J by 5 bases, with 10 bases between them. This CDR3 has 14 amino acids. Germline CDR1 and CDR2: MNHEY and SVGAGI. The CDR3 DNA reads TGTGCCAGCAGTTACGACAAATCCTATCAGCCCCAGCATTTT. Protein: CASSYDKSYQPQHF.

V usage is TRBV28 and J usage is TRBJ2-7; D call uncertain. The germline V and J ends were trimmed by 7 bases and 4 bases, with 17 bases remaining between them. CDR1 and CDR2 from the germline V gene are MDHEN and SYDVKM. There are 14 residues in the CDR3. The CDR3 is CASNTFIQGYEQYF. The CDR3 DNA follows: TGTGCCAGCAATACATTCATTCAAGGGTACGAGCAGTACTTC.

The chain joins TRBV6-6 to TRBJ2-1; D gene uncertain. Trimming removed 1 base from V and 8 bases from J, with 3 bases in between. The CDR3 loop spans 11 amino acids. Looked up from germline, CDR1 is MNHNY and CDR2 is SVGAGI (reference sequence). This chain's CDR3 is CASSYWDEQFF. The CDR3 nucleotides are TGTGCCAGCAGTTACTGGGATGAGCAGTTCTTC.

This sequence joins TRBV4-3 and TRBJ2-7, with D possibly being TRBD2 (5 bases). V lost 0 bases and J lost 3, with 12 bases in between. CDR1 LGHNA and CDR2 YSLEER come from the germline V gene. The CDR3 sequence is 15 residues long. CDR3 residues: CASSQEILEDYEQYF. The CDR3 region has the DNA TGCGCCAGCAGCCAAGAAATTTTGGAGGACTACGAGCAGTACTTC.